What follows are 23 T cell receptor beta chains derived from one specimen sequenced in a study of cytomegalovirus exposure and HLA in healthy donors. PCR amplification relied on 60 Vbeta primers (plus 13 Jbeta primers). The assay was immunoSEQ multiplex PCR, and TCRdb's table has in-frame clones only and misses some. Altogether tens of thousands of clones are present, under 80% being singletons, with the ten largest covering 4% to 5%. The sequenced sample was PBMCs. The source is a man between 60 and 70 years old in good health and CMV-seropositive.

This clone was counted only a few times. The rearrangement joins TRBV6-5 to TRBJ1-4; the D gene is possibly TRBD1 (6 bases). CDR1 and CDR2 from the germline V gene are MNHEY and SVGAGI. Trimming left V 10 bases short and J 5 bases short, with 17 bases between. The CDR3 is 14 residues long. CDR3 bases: TGTGCCACACACAGGGTGGGATCAAATGAAAAACTGTTTTTT. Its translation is CATHRVGSNEKLFF.

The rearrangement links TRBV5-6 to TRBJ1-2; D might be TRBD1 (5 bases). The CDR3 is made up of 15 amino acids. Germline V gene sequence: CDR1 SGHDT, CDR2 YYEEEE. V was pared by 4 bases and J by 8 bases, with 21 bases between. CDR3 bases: TGTGCCAGCAGCCCGGGAGGGGCGAACTGGGGGGGCTACACCTTC. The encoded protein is CASSPGGANWGGYTF.

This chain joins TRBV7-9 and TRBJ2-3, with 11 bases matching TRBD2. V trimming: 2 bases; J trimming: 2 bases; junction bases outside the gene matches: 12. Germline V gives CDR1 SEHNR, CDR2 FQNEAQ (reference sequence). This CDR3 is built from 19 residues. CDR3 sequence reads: CASSLSPRLAGTFTDTQYF. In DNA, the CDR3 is TGTGCCAGCAGCTTAAGTCCTCGACTAGCGGGAACGTTCACAGATACGCAGTATTTT. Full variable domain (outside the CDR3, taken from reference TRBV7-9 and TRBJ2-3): DTGVSQNPRHKITKRGQNVTFRCDPISEHNRLYWYRQTLGQGPEFLTYFQNEAQLEKSRLLSDRFSAERPKGSFSTLEIQRTEQGDSAMYLCASSLSPRLAGTFTDTQYFGPGTRLTVL.

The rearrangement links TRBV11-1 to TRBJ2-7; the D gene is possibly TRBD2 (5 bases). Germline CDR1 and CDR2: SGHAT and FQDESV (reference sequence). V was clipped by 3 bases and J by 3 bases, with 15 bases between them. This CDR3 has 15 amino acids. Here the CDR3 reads CASSFLPTNYYEQYF. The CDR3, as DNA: TGTGCCAGCAGCTTCCTGCCGACTAACTACTACGAGCAGTACTTC.

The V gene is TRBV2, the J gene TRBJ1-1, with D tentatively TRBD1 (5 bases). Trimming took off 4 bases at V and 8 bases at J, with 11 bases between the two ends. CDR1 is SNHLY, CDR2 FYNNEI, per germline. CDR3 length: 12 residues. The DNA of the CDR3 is TGTGCCAGCAGTGTGGTTCGGACAGAAGCTTTCTTT. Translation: CASSVVRTEAFF.

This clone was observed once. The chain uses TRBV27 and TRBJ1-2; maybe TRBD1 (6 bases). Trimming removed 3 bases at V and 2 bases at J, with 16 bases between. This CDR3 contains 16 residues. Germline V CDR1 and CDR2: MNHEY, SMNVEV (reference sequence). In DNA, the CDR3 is TGTGCCAGCAGTTTTGGGGTGGGGGCGGTCAACTATGGCTACACCTTC. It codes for CASSFGVGAVNYGYTF.

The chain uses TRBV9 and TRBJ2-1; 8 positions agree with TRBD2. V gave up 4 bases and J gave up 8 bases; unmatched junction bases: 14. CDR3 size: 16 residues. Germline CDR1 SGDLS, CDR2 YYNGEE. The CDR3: CASSPRGGPGIDEQFF. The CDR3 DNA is TGTGCCAGCAGCCCACGCGGGGGGCCGGGAATCGATGAGCAGTTCTTC.

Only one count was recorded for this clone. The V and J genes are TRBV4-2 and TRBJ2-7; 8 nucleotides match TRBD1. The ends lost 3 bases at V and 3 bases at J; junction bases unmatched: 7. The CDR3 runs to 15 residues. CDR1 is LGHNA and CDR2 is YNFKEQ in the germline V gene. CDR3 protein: CASSQEDRADYEQYF. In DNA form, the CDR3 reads TGTGCCAGCAGCCAGGAGGACAGGGCGGACTACGAGCAGTACTTC.

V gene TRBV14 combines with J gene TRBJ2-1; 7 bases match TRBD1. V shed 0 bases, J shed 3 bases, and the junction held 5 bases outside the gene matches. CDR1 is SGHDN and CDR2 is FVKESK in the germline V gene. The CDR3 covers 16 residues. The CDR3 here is CASSQERGRVYNEQFF. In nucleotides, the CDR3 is TGTGCCAGCAGCCAAGAGAGGGGGCGCGTCTACAATGAGCAGTTCTTC.

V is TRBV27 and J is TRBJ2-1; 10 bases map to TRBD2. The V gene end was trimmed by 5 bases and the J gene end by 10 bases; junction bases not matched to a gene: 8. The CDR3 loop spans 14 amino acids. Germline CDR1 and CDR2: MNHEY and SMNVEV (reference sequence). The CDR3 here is CASSVAGGFSEQFF. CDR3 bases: TGTGCCAGCAGTGTAGCGGGAGGTTTTTCGGAGCAGTTCTTC.

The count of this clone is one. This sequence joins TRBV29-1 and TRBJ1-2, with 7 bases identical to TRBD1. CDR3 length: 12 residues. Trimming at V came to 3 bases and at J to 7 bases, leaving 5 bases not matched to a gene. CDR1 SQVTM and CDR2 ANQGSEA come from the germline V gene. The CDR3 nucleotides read TGCAGCGTTGAGGAGGGGGCAGGTGGCTACACCTTC. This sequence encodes CSVEEGAGGYTF.

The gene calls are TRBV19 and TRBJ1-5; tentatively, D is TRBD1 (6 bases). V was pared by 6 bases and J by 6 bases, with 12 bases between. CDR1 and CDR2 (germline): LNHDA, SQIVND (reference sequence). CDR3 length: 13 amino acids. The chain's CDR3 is CASSWGGGQPQHF. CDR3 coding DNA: TGTGCCAGTAGCTGGGGAGGGGGTCAGCCCCAGCATTTT.

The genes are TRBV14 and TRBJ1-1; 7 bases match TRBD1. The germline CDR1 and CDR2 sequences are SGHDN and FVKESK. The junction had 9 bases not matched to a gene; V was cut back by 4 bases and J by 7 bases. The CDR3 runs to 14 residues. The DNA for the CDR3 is TGTGCCAGCAGCCTGTTAACAGGGGAACTTGAAGCTTTCTTT. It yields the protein CASSLLTGELEAFF.

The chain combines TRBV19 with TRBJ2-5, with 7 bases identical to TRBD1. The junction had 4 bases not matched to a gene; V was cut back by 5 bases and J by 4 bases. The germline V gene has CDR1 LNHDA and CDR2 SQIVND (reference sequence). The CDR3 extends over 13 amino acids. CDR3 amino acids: CASSYRGGETQYF. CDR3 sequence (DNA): TGTGCCAGTAGTTACAGGGGTGGAGAGACCCAGTACTTC.

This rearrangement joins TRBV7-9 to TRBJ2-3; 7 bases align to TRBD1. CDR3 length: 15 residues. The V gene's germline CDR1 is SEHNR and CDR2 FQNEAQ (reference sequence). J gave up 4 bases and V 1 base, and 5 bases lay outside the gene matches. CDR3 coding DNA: TGTGCCAGCAGCTTAGGAGGGGACAGCTCAGATACGCAGTATTTT. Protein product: CASSLGGDSSDTQYF.

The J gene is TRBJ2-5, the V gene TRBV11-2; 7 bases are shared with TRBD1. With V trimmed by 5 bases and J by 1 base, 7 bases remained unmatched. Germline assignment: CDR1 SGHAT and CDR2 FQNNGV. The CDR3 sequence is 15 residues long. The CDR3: CASSPSRTGQETQYF. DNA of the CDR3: TGTGCCAGCAGCCCATCCCGGACAGGCCAAGAGACCCAGTACTTC.

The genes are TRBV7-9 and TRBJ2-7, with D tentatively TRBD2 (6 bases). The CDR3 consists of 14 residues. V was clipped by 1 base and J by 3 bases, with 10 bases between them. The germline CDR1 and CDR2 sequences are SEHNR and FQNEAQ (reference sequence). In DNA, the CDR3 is TGTGCCAGCAGCTTAGGGGGGGAATTCTACGAGCAGTACTTC. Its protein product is CASSLGGEFYEQYF.

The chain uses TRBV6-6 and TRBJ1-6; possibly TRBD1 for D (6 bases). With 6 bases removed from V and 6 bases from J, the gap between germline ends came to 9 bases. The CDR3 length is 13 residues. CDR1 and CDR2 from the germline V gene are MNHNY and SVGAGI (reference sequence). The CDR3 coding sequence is TGTGCCAGCAGCGGACAGAGTAATTCACCCCTCCACTTT. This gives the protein CASSGQSNSPLHF.

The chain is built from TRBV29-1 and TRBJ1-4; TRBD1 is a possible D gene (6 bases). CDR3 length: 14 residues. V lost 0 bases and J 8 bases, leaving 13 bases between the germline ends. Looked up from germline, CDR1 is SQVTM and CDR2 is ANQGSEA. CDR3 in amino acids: CSVEEQGFGEKLFF. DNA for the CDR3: TGCAGCGTTGAAGAACAGGGATTCGGGGAAAAACTGTTTTTT.

CDR3 residues: CAWSVKRVGAGTDTQYF. The CDR3 nucleotides are TGTGCCTGGAGTGTGAAAAGGGTTGGGGCTGGCACAGATACGCAGTATTTT. The chain recombines TRBV30 with TRBJ2-3; a weak D match, TRBD1 (5 bases). Trimming took off 0 bases at V and 1 base at J, with 17 bases between the two ends. Germline V CDR1 and CDR2: GTSNPN, SVGIG (reference sequence). The CDR3 length is 17 residues.

The CDR3 nucleotides read TGTGCCAGCAGCTTACCGCCGGGTTATAACTATGGCTACACCTTC. Translating gives CASSLPPGYNYGYTF. V and J are TRBV5-4 and TRBJ1-2, with unresolved D. This CDR3 region has 15 residues. Germline CDR1 SGHNT, CDR2 YYREEE (reference sequence). Trimming cost V 2 bases and J 1 base, with 12 bases left between them.

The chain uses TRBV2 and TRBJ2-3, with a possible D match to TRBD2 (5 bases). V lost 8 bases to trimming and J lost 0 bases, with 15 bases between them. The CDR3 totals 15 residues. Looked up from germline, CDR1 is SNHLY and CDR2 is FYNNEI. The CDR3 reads CASYFFSGSTDTQYF. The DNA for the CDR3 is TGTGCCAGCTATTTCTTCAGCGGAAGCACAGATACGCAGTATTTT.

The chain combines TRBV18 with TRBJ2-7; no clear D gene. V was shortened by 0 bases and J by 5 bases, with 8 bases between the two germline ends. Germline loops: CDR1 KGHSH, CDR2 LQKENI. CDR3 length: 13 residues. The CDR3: CASSPPLRDEQYF. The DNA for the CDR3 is TGTGCCAGCTCACCACCGTTGCGAGACGAGCAGTACTTC.